Presented here are 23 T cell receptor beta chains from one specimen sequenced in a study of PD-1 blockade in classical Hodgkin lymphoma. The time point denotes: newly diagnosed, previously untreated cHL patient sample. Magnetic negative selection purified CD4+ T cells from thawed PBMCs. Produced via immunoSEQ multiplex PCR; TCRdb's table is partial and in-frame only. The sample shows more than 15,000 clones, about 90% of them seen only once. Sequenced sample: CD4+ T cells from blood. These receptors all come from a human donor with classical Hodgkin lymphoma.

The chain links TRBV9 to TRBJ2-3; D perhaps matches TRBD1 (6 bases). CDR1 SGDLS and CDR2 YYNGEE come from the germline V gene. Trimming cost V 0 bases and J 6 bases, with 14 bases left between them. This CDR3 spans 15 amino acids. The CDR3 here is CASSVGGQGRDTQYF. In DNA form, the CDR3 reads TGTGCCAGCAGCGTAGGGGGGCAGGGACGGGATACGCAGTATTTT. The complete variable domain, with remaining parts taken from reference TRBV9 and TRBJ2-3, reads DSGVTQTPKHLITATGQRVTLRCSPRSGDLSVYWYQQSLDQGLQFLIQYYNGEERAKGNILERFSAQQFPDLHSELNLSSLELGDSALYFCASSVGGQGRDTQYFGPGTRLTVL.

The chain combines TRBV2 with TRBJ2-3, with no clear D. CDR3 size: 15 residues. Trimming removed 1 base from V and 2 bases from J, with 10 bases in between. From germline, CDR1 is SNHLY and CDR2 FYNNEI. The CDR3: CASSEGGPPTDTQYF. The CDR3, as DNA: TGTGCCAGCAGTGAAGGAGGACCACCCACAGATACGCAGTATTTT.

The chain employs TRBV11-2 and TRBJ2-7, with TRBD1 matching 7 bases. Trimming at V came to 0 bases and at J to 2 bases, leaving 10 bases not matched to a gene. CDR1 and CDR2 (germline): SGHAT, FQNNGV. The CDR3 is made up of 17 amino acids. The CDR3 reads CASSLDLSRDRAYEQYF. The CDR3 coding sequence is TGTGCCAGCAGCTTAGATCTTTCGAGGGACAGAGCCTACGAGCAGTACTTC.

This chain connects TRBV19 to TRBJ1-1, with 9 bases matching TRBD1. The J segment lost 6 bases and the V segment lost 5 bases, leaving 13 bases of the junction unmatched. Germline CDR1 LNHDA, CDR2 SQIVND (reference sequence). This CDR3 spans 16 amino acids. The CDR3 bases are TGTGCCAGTAGTGAAGACAGGGGGATCATCATAGCTGAAGCTTTCTTT. Residues: CASSEDRGIIIAEAFF.

Only one count was recorded for this clone. The genes are TRBV30 and TRBJ1-6, with a weak D call TRBD1 (5 bases). The germline V gene encodes CDR1 GTSNPN and CDR2 SVGIG (reference sequence). The CDR3 has 13 residues. Trimming left V 3 bases short and J 4 bases short, with 7 bases between. The CDR3 DNA reads TGTGCCTGGAGGGACATTTATAATTCACCCCTCCACTTT. This codes for CAWRDIYNSPLHF.

The chain links TRBV5-5 to TRBJ1-1; no definite D call. V was trimmed by 2 bases and J by 1 base, leaving 9 bases between them. Germline assignment: CDR1 SGHKS and CDR2 YYEKEE (reference sequence). The CDR3 runs to 14 residues. The chain's CDR3 is CASSLGWENTEAFF. The DNA of the CDR3 is TGTGCCAGCAGCTTAGGTTGGGAGAACACTGAAGCTTTCTTT.

The V and J genes are TRBV2 and TRBJ2-1, with TRBD1 matching over 12 bases. The germline gives CDR1 SNHLY, CDR2 FYNNEI. J was trimmed by 10 bases and V by 3 bases; bases with no gene match: 4. The CDR3 is made up of 14 amino acids. Here the CDR3 DNA reads TGTGCCAGCAGTGATGGGACAGGGGGCAAGGAGCAGTTCTTC. It encodes CASSDGTGGKEQFF.

The chain uses TRBV9 and TRBJ2-7, with TRBD2 matching 11 bases. Trimming cost V 1 base and J 0 bases; bases outside gene matches: 3. The CDR3 spans 16 residues. The V gene's germline CDR1 is SGDLS and CDR2 YYNGEE. The CDR3 reads CASSVLAGGLSYEQYF. CDR3 coding DNA: TGTGCCAGCAGCGTACTAGCGGGAGGTCTCTCCTACGAGCAGTACTTC.

V and J are TRBV5-1 and TRBJ1-1; TRBD1 agrees at 10 bases. This CDR3 is built from 13 residues. V shed 5 bases and J 4 bases; nucleotides not matched to a gene: 2. Per the germline V gene, CDR1 is SGHRS and CDR2 is YFSETQ. The CDR3 spells CASSGTGVTEAFF. CDR3 DNA sequence: TGCGCCAGCAGTGGGACAGGGGTCACTGAAGCTTTCTTT. Based on the CDR3 plus reference TRBV5-1 and TRBJ1-1, the full variable domain is KAGVTQTPRYLIKTRGQQVTLSCSPISGHRSVSWYQQTPGQGLQFLFEYFSETQRNKGNFPGRFSGRQFSNSRSEMNVSTLELGDSALYLCASSGTGVTEAFFGQGTRLTVV.

This clone was seen more than once but under ten times. This chain links TRBV5-4 with TRBJ1-1; D ambiguous. This CDR3 is 14 amino acids long. V was pared by 0 bases and J by 7 bases, with 13 bases between. Per the germline V gene, CDR1 is SGHNT and CDR2 is YYREEE (reference sequence). In nucleotides, the CDR3 is TGTGCCAGCAGCTTGGTGGGCGTTAGCGGTGAAGCTTTCTTT. Residues: CASSLVGVSGEAFF.

The gene calls are TRBV19 and TRBJ2-3; perhaps D is TRBD1 or TRBD2 (5 bases each). This CDR3 region has 15 residues. V was shortened by 7 bases and J by 0 bases, with 14 bases between the two germline ends. Per the germline V gene, CDR1 is LNHDA and CDR2 is SQIVND (reference sequence). The CDR3 region is CASKPGLDSTDTQYF. CDR3 nucleotide sequence: TGTGCCAGTAAACCGGGGCTCGATAGCACAGATACGCAGTATTTT.

The chain combines TRBV10-1 with TRBJ2-1, with D possibly being TRBD2 (6 bases). The germline V and J ends were trimmed by 2 bases and 3 bases, with 14 bases remaining between them. Germline-derived CDR1 and CDR2 are WNHNN and SYGVQD (reference sequence). The CDR3 extends over 16 amino acids. This CDR3 is CASSETSGLGYNEQFF. Here the CDR3 DNA reads TGCGCCAGCAGTGAGACATCGGGACTGGGCTACAATGAGCAGTTCTTC.

This clone was found once. This chain's CDR3 is CSVRQVNEQFF. The CDR3 DNA sequence: TGCAGCGTGAGACAGGTTAATGAGCAGTTCTTC. The chain employs TRBV29-1 and TRBJ2-1, with D tentatively TRBD1 (6 bases). Germline V gene sequence: CDR1 SQVTM, CDR2 ANQGSEA. The ends were cut back, 6 bases at V and 7 bases at J, with 10 bases in the middle. The CDR3 is 11 amino acids.

The chain carries TRBV7-9 and TRBJ1-3, with TRBD1 identical over 11 bases. The CDR3 sequence is 14 residues long. Germline CDR1 reads SEHNR; CDR2 reads FQNEAQ (reference sequence). V trimming: 6 bases; J trimming: 8 bases; junction bases outside the gene matches: 6. The CDR3 region is CASRPMDRGHTIYF. In DNA form, the CDR3 reads TGTGCCAGCAGGCCCATGGACAGGGGGCACACCATATATTTT.

The genes are TRBV29-1 and TRBJ2-5; D unresolved. Germline V gives CDR1 SQVTM, CDR2 ANQGSEA. V was cut by 7 bases and J by 5 bases, with 8 bases left in between. This CDR3 has 10 residues. CDR3: CSAGLETQYF. DNA of the CDR3: TGCAGCGCAGGCCTTGAGACCCAGTACTTC.

J is TRBJ1-2 and V is TRBV5-8; D uncertain. Germline CDR1 reads SGHTS; CDR2 reads YDEGEE. This CDR3 has 15 amino acids. With 4 bases removed from V and 4 bases from J, the gap between germline ends came to 17 bases. The CDR3 loop reads CASSRARLGGYGYTF. The CDR3 DNA follows: TGTGCCAGCAGCCGGGCCAGATTAGGAGGCTATGGCTACACCTTC.

V is TRBV10-3 and J is TRBJ1-3, with a tentative D call TRBD1 (5 bases). The CDR3 extends over 15 amino acids. Between the trimmed V and J ends, which lost 4 bases and 0 bases, there was a span of 10 bases. Germline V lookup: CDR1 ENHRY, CDR2 SYGVKD. CDR3 bases: TGTGCCATCAGTGGGGGACCGACCTCTGGAAACACCATATATTTT. As protein: CAISGGPTSGNTIYF.

V usage is TRBV25-1 and J usage is TRBJ2-5, with 8 nucleotides matching TRBD2. Near its end, the DNA agrees better with TRBJ2-7, so the J call may be wrong. Germline CDR1 and CDR2: MGHDK and SYGVNS. CDR3 length: 13 amino acids. CDR3 protein: CATIARGAYEQYF. The CDR3 DNA sequence: TGTGCCACCATAGCGCGGGGGGCTTACGAGCAGTACTTC.

The CDR3 DNA reads TGTGCCAGCAGCGCCCGGACGTCTGGAGATACGCAGTATTTT. It codes for CASSARTSGDTQYF. The chain employs TRBV7-9 and TRBJ2-3, with D hard to call. The germline CDR1 and CDR2 sequences are SEHNR and FQNEAQ (reference sequence). V lost 5 bases to trimming and J lost 5 bases, with 14 bases between them. The CDR3 runs to 14 residues.

J is TRBJ1-5 and V is TRBV6-5; possible D gene TRBD1, 5 bases. From germline, CDR1 is MNHEY and CDR2 SVGAGI. The CDR3 loop spans 15 amino acids. Between the trimmed V and J ends, which lost 7 bases and 4 bases, there was a span of 17 bases. CDR3 loop: CASTTGTGLNQPQHF. DNA of the CDR3: TGTGCCAGCACCACGGGAACAGGTCTAAATCAGCCCCAGCATTTT.

The V and J genes are TRBV9 and TRBJ1-2, with D tentatively TRBD1 (6 bases). This CDR3 region has 14 residues. V lost 2 bases, J lost 5 bases, and 13 bases lay in between. Looked up from germline, CDR1 is SGDLS and CDR2 is YYNGEE. The CDR3 DNA reads TGTGCCAGCAGCGTGGGAGGACAGTCATATGGCTACACCTTC. As protein: CASSVGGQSYGYTF.

The rearrangement uses TRBV10-3 and TRBJ1-5, with D unresolved. V lost 3 bases and J lost 0, with 6 bases in between. The CDR3 length is 14 residues. From germline, CDR1 is ENHRY and CDR2 SYGVKD. CDR3 amino acids: CAISEGYSNQPQHF. The CDR3 DNA is TGTGCCATCAGTGAAGGGTATAGCAATCAGCCCCAGCATTTT.

The rearrangement links TRBV5-1 to TRBJ2-2; D gene ambiguous. Germline V gene data show CDR1 as SGHRS and CDR2 as YFSETQ. The V end lost 1 base, the J end lost 6 bases, and 7 bases lay between the germline ends. The CDR3 length is 13 residues. The CDR3 loop is CASSLYPSGELFF. As DNA, the CDR3 is TGCGCCAGCAGCTTGTACCCCTCCGGGGAGCTGTTTTTT.